Presented here are 18 T cell receptor beta chains from one specimen sequenced in a study of siplizumab effects on memory and regulatory T cells. Sequenced by immunoSEQ multiplex PCR; TCRdb stores in-frame clones only, minus some. The data show about 56,000 clones, with about 97% seen just once and about 1% held by the top ten. The material sequenced was naive CD8+ T cells sorted from blood. The source of these receptors is a human donor in good health.

J is TRBJ2-3 and V is TRBV7-3; 9 bases map to TRBD2. This CDR3 is 15 amino acids long. The J segment lost 2 bases and the V segment lost 5 bases, leaving 5 bases of the junction unmatched. The germline gives CDR1 SGHTA, CDR2 FQGTGA. CDR3 DNA sequence: TGTGCCAGCAGCCCAGCGGGAGGACCCACAGATACGCAGTATTTT. Its protein is CASSPAGGPTDTQYF.

The chain couples TRBV5-1 to TRBJ2-2; either TRBD1 or TRBD2 may supply D (5 bases each). The CDR3 has 15 amino acids. Germline V gives CDR1 SGHRS, CDR2 YFSETQ. With 4 bases removed from V and 6 bases from J, the gap between germline ends came to 16 bases. The CDR3 spells CASSPIPGSPGELFF. The CDR3 region has the DNA TGCGCCAGCAGCCCCATACCAGGGAGCCCCGGGGAGCTGTTTTTT.

V is TRBV28 and J is TRBJ2-7, with TRBD1 matching over 7 bases. With 5 bases clipped from V and 4 bases from J, the junction kept 8 bases outside the gene matches. CDR3 length equals 14 residues. The germline gives CDR1 MDHEN, CDR2 SYDVKM. The CDR3 nucleotides are TGTGCCAGCAGTCGAGGGGGCGCGTGGTACGAGCAGTACTTC. Protein: CASSRGGAWYEQYF. Full variable domain (missing parts from reference TRBV28 and TRBJ2-7): DVKVTQSSRYLVKRTGEKVFLECVQDMDHENMFWYRQDPGLGLRLIYFSYDVKMKEKGDIPEGYSVSREKKERFSLILESASTNQTSMYLCASSRGGAWYEQYFGPGTRLTVT.

V is TRBV7-9 and J is TRBJ1-3; 7 nucleotides match TRBD1. Trimming cost V 5 bases and J 1 base; bases outside gene matches: 11. CDR3 length equals 17 residues. Germline V gives CDR1 SEHNR, CDR2 FQNEAQ (reference sequence). In nucleotides, the CDR3 is TGTGCCAGCAGCACAAATGACAGGGTCAAATCTGGAAACACCATATATTTT. It translates to CASSTNDRVKSGNTIYF.

The table lists this clone with a count of one. The chain employs TRBV5-6 and TRBJ2-7; perhaps TRBD2 as D (6 bases). Germline CDR1 and CDR2: SGHDT and YYEEEE. V lost 3 bases to trimming and J lost 1 base, with 11 bases between them. This CDR3 has 14 residues. The CDR3 coding sequence is TGTGCCAGCAGCTCCCGGACTAAATCCTACGAGCAGTACTTC. This encodes CASSSRTKSYEQYF.

The rearrangement uses TRBV9 and TRBJ1-4; D unresolved. Germline V lookup: CDR1 SGDLS, CDR2 YYNGEE. The length of the CDR3 is 15 residues. V dropped 3 bases and J dropped 0 bases, with 9 bases sitting between them. The CDR3 sequence is CASSGPETTNEKLFF. DNA for the CDR3: TGTGCCAGCAGCGGCCCAGAGACAACTAATGAAAAACTGTTTTTT. The full variable domain, with the rest looked up from reference TRBV9 and TRBJ1-4, is DSGVTQTPKHLITATGQRVTLRCSPRSGDLSVYWYQQSLDQGLQFLIQYYNGEERAKGNILERFSAQQFPDLHSELNLSSLELGDSALYFCASSGPETTNEKLFFGSGTQLSVL.

This chain joins TRBV11-2 and TRBJ2-2; 10 positions agree with TRBD1. Germline trimming cut 1 base from V and 5 bases from J; bases unmatched to any gene: 7. There are 17 residues in the CDR3. CDR1 SGHAT and CDR2 FQNNGV come from the germline V gene. The chain's CDR3 is CASSLATGTGETGELFF. The CDR3 DNA reads as TGTGCCAGCAGCTTAGCCACCGGGACAGGGGAAACCGGGGAGCTGTTTTTT.

A single count supports this clone. For the CDR3, the DNA is TGTGCCTGGAGTGTAACAGCCGATACGCAGTATTTT. As protein: CAWSVTADTQYF. The chain joins TRBV30 to TRBJ2-3; no clear D gene. Trimming took off 0 bases at V and 6 bases at J, with 7 bases between the two ends. The CDR3 sequence is 12 residues long. From germline, CDR1 is GTSNPN and CDR2 SVGIG (reference sequence).

The chain has TRBV27 and TRBJ2-5; tentative D call: TRBD1 (6 bases). The CDR3 sequence is 13 residues long. V was pared by 6 bases and J by 2 bases, with 10 bases between. Germline CDR1 MNHEY, CDR2 SMNVEV (reference sequence). The CDR3 nucleotides are TGTGCCAGCAGGCACAGGGAACAAGAGACCCAGTACTTC. Translated, it gives CASRHREQETQYF.

This sequence joins TRBV28 and TRBJ2-6; D call uncertain. Germline V gene data show CDR1 as MDHEN and CDR2 as SYDVKM. The ends were cut back, 5 bases at V and 0 bases at J, with 14 bases in the middle. The CDR3 is 17 amino acids. CDR3 nucleotides: TGTGCCAGCAGTACTGCCATGCCGACCTCTGGGGCCAACGTCCTGACTTTC. Amino acids: CASSTAMPTSGANVLTF.

Here the CDR3 DNA reads TGCGCCAGCATGGGGGGGTACGCAGATACGCAGTATTTT. It codes for CASMGGYADTQYF. This rearrangement joins TRBV4-1 to TRBJ2-3; 7 bases line up with TRBD2. The CDR3 extends over 13 amino acids. The trim removed 7 bases at V and 4 bases at J, leaving 5 bases unmatched. Germline CDR1 MGHRA, CDR2 YSYEKL.

The chain links TRBV6-1 to TRBJ2-1; weak D call: TRBD2 (5 bases). V lost 8 bases to trimming and J lost 6 bases, with 11 bases between them. CDR1 is MNHNS, CDR2 SASEGT, per germline. The CDR3 extends over 12 amino acids. CDR3 region: CASRLGSNEQFF. Written as DNA, the CDR3 is TGTGCCAGCCGGCTAGGGAGCAATGAGCAGTTCTTC.

V gene TRBV5-1 combines with J gene TRBJ2-7, with TRBD1 identical over 10 bases. The CDR3 sequence is 14 residues long. Trimming removed 3 bases from V and 3 bases from J; junction bases left unmatched: 3. Per the germline V gene, CDR1 is SGHRS and CDR2 is YFSETQ. This chain's CDR3 is CASSSGQGGYEQYF. The CDR3 DNA follows: TGCGCCAGCAGCTCTGGACAGGGGGGCTACGAGCAGTACTTC.

The chain employs TRBV7-3 and TRBJ2-7; TRBD2 matches at 8 bases. V lost 5 bases to trimming and J lost 0 bases; unmatched junction nucleotides: 3. CDR3 length equals 14 residues. Germline CDR1 SGHTA, CDR2 FQGTGA. The CDR3 reads CASSLSGDSYEQYF. The DNA of the CDR3 is TGTGCCAGCAGCCTTAGCGGGGACTCCTACGAGCAGTACTTC.

The rearrangement links TRBV27 to TRBJ1-1, with D tentatively TRBD1 (5 bases). V gave up 6 bases and J gave up 8 bases, with 10 bases separating them. The germline V gene has CDR1 MNHEY and CDR2 SMNVEV (reference sequence). This CDR3 has 11 residues. The CDR3 loop reads CASSRGLEAFF. The DNA for the CDR3 is TGTGCCAGCAGCCGGGGCCTGGAAGCTTTCTTT.

V is TRBV10-1 and J is TRBJ2-5, with 13 positions matching TRBD2. Germline V gene data show CDR1 as WNHNN and CDR2 as SYGVQD (reference sequence). Trimming at V came to 0 bases and at J to 5 bases, leaving 0 bases not matched to a gene. The CDR3 runs to 15 residues. CDR3 amino acids: CASSESTSGRETQYF. CDR3 DNA: TGCGCCAGCAGTGAGTCGACTAGCGGGAGGGAGACCCAGTACTTC.

The chain joins TRBV7-6 to TRBJ1-1; possible D gene TRBD1, 5 bases. Trimming removed 6 bases at V and 5 bases at J, with 13 bases between. Germline V lookup: CDR1 SGHVS, CDR2 FNYEAQ. The CDR3 is 13 residues long. In DNA, the CDR3 is TGTGCCAGCAGTCCGAACGAGGGGACTGAAGCTTTCTTT. Translation gives CASSPNEGTEAFF.

The chain's CDR3 is CASSLAGSTGELFF. CDR3 DNA: TGCGCCAGCAGCTTGGCAGGGTCCACCGGGGAGCTGTTTTTT. The rearrangement joins TRBV5-1 to TRBJ2-2, with D perhaps TRBD1 (5 bases). Germline V CDR1 and CDR2: SGHRS, YFSETQ. This CDR3 comprises 14 residues. V shed 0 bases and J shed 4 bases, with 7 bases lying between them.